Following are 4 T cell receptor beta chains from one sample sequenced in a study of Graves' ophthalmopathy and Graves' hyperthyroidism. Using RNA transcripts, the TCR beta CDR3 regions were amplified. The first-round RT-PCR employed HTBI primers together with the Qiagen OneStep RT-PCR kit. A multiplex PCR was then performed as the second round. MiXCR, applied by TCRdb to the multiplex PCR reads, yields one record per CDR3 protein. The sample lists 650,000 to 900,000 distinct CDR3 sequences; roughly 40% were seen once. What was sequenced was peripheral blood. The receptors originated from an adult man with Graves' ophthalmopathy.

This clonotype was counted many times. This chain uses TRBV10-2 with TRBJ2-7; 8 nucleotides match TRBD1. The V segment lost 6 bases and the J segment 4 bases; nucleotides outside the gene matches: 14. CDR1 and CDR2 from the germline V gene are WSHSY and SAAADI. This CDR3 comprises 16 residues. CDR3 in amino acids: CASSGRGQGTLYEQYF. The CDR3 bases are TGCGCCAGCAGCGGGAGAGGACAGGGCACTCTATACGAGCAGTACTTC.

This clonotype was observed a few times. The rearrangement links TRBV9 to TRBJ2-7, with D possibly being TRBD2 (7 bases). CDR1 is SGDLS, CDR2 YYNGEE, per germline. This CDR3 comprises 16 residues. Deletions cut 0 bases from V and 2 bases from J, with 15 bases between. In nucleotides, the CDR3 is TGTGCCAGCAGCGTAGAAGGGGGGGCGTCGGCCTACGAGCAGTACTTC. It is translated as CASSVEGGASAYEQYF.

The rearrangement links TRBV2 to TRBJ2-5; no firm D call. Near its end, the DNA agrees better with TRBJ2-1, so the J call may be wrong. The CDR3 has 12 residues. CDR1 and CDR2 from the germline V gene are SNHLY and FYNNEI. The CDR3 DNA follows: TGTGCCAGCAGCGCCGACTTGGATGAGCAGTTCTTC. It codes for CASSADLDEQFF.

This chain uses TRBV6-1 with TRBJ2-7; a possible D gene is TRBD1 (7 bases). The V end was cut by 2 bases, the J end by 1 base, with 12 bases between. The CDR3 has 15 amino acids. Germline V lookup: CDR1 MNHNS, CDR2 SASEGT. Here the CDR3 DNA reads TGTGCCAGCAGTGAACCGGGGGACAGTTCCTACGAGCAGTACTTC. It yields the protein CASSEPGDSSYEQYF.